This T cell receptor (beta chain) emerged from a study of CD8+ T cells in alopecia areata. Points from the study as a whole: Patients displayed less clarity in TCR sharing than mice, a finding possibly related to HLA. Among the cells sequenced in scalp samples are also the resident alphabeta T cells of normal skin. Lesional tissue from the scalp (especially in alopecia totalis/universalis) showed higher clonality than normal scalp.

As for this clone: Its antigen is unknown.

PBMCs were stained for CD3, CD4 and CD8, and CD4+ and CD8+ T cells were sorted. Reverse transcription of extracted RNA yielded cDNA, which provided the sequencing template. The assay was immunoSEQ multiplex PCR, and TCRdb's table has in-frame clones only and misses some. The sample consists of roughly 100,000 clones, roughly half of them appearing once. This CDR3 has 16 amino acids. CDR1 is SGHTA and CDR2 is FQGNSA in the germline V gene. Trimming took 5 bases from V and 3 from J; bases not matched to a gene: 4. The clonotype comes from a human donor in good health. The chain has TRBV7-2 and TRBJ2-3; 14 bases align to TRBD2. The sequenced material came from CD4+ T cells sorted from blood. CDR3 amino acids: CASSLGLAGATDTQYF. In nucleotides, the CDR3 is TGTGCCAGCAGCCTGGGACTAGCGGGGGCAACAGATACGCAGTATTTT.